A single sample is the source of the 4 T cell receptor beta chains below, sequenced in a study of beta chain features in type 1 diabetes (dated by TCRdb to 2017 to 2018). Their antigens remain unidentified. Summary of the overall study and its limitations: A moderate but significant shortening of TCRB CDR3 length was observed in type 1 diabetes patients in all four CD4+ subsets.

Libraries were prepared through the immunoSEQ multiplex PCR assay. The High Capacity cDNA Reverse Transcription Kit was used to reverse transcribe all of the isolated RNA, meaning that expressed TCRB transcripts were what got sequenced. TCRdb obtained this table from immuneACCESS and retained in-frame rearrangements with V and J assigned. These tables miss some clones; where compared with another copy, unresolved V genes account for less than half of the shortfall, and the remainder is unexplained. In all, the sample holds fewer than 350,000 clones, and roughly 15% of those were seen once. The top ten hold roughly 0.015% of the sample. The specimen was naive CD4+ T cells from blood. This specimen's cell subset or site label, per the study, means: true naive CD4+ T cells. The receptors come from a man aged 18 to 30 with type 1 diabetes.

This clone was seen more than once but under ten times. The chain has TRBV23-1 and TRBJ1-6; 10 positions match TRBD1. TRBV23-1 is given ORF status, its function remaining uncertain. With 10 bases clipped from V and 8 bases from J, the junction kept 5 bases outside the gene matches. This CDR3 is 13 amino acids long. The chain's CDR3 is CATLTGGDSPLHF. The CDR3 DNA reads as TGCGCCACCTTGACAGGGGGCGATTCACCCCTCCACTTT.

Only a few counts were recorded for this clone. The chain couples TRBV5-1 to TRBJ2-1; D is perhaps TRBD1 (5 bases). The V gene's germline CDR1 is SGHRS and CDR2 YFSETQ. Trimming cost V 1 base and J 6 bases, with 14 bases left between them. The CDR3 length is 15 residues. DNA for the CDR3: TGCGCCAGCAGCTTGATGAACAGGCCGGGCAATGAGCAGTTCTTC. Protein sequence: CASSLMNRPGNEQFF.

J is TRBJ2-3 and V is TRBV6-5; no clear D. CDR3 length: 13 amino acids. The germline V and J ends were trimmed by 10 bases and 0 bases, with 11 bases remaining between them. Germline CDR1 and CDR2: MNHEY and SVGAGI. CDR3 coding DNA: TGTGCCATCAGCGACTTGAGCACAGATACGCAGTATTTT. Its protein product is CAISDLSTDTQYF.

This clone has a handful of counts. The V call is TRBV30, the J call TRBJ1-5; unclear D gene. Germline CDR1 is GTSNPN and CDR2 is SVGIG (reference sequence). V lost 1 base and J 6 bases, leaving 10 bases between the germline ends. The CDR3 totals 13 residues. As DNA, the CDR3 is TGTGCCTGGAGTGAGAGGCCCCTTCAGCCCCAGCATTTT. Protein sequence: CAWSERPLQPQHF.